These T cell receptor beta chains were read from a single sample in a study of blood T cell repertoires in COVID-19. Measured with immunoSEQ multiplex PCR; TCRdb has only the in-frame clones, and not every one. This sample has some 150,000 clones, with around nine tenths found just once. Sequenced input: peripheral blood. Source of these receptors: a woman in her seventies with acute or convalescent COVID-19. Each CDR3 is given with its conserved first and last residue. The D gene is left open where the match is weak. Rows give clone size only sometimes, using once, few, many, or a class for an expanded clone.

v_call: TRBV27
j_call: TRBJ1-1
d_call: TRBD1
clone_size: .
cdr3_aa: CASSPGQANTEAFF
cdr3_nt: TGTGCCAGCAGTCCCGGACAGGCGAACACTGAAGCTTTCTTT

v_call: TRBV30
j_call: TRBJ1-2
d_call: .
clone_size: once
cdr3_aa: CAWSGGTNYGYTF
cdr3_nt: TGTGCCTGGAGTGGCGGGACCAACTATGGCTACACCTTC

v_call: TRBV9
j_call: TRBJ2-3
d_call: .
clone_size: .
cdr3_aa: CASSVVHGRSTDTQYF
cdr3_nt: TGTGCCAGCAGCGTAGTTCATGGTAGAAGCACAGATACGCAGTATTTT

v_call: TRBV2
j_call: TRBJ2-7
d_call: TRBD2
clone_size: .
cdr3_aa: CASIGTSSNEQYF
cdr3_nt: TGTGCCAGCATTGGGACTAGCTCCAACGAGCAGTACTTC

v_call: TRBV7-9
j_call: TRBJ1-1
d_call: .
clone_size: .
cdr3_aa: CASSLHGMNTEAFF
cdr3_nt: TGTGCCAGCAGTCTTCACGGGATGAACACTGAAGCTTTCTTT

v_call: TRBV4-2
j_call: TRBJ1-2
d_call: .
clone_size: .
cdr3_aa: CASSQETGGTIYGYTF
cdr3_nt: TGTGCCAGCAGCCAAGAGACAGGAGGTACGATCTATGGCTACACCTTC

v_call: TRBV7-9
j_call: TRBJ1-4
d_call: TRBD1
clone_size: .
cdr3_aa: CASSLDAGQGANEKLFF
cdr3_nt: TGTGCCAGCAGCTTAGATGCGGGACAGGGGGCAAATGAAAAACTGTTTTTT

v_call: TRBV7-8
j_call: TRBJ2-3
d_call: TRBD2
clone_size: .
cdr3_aa: CASSLLAGADTQYF
cdr3_nt: TGTGCCAGCAGCTTACTAGCGGGCGCAGATACGCAGTATTTT

v_call: TRBV23-1
j_call: TRBJ1-5
d_call: TRBD1
clone_size: .
cdr3_aa: CASSQSPGQADQPQHF
cdr3_nt: TGCGCCAGCAGTCAATCGCCGGGACAGGCTGATCAGCCCCAGCATTTT

v_call: TRBV7-6
j_call: TRBJ2-3
d_call: .
clone_size: once
cdr3_aa: CASSLARSGLSPGIVTQYF
cdr3_nt: TGTGCCAGCAGCTTAGCCAGGTCGGGACTTTCGCCAGGTATAGTCACGCAGTATTTT

v_call: TRBV29-1
j_call: TRBJ2-3
d_call: TRBD2
clone_size: .
cdr3_aa: CSVLTSGGAGTDTQYF
cdr3_nt: TGCAGCGTCTTGACTAGCGGGGGGGCCGGCACAGATACGCAGTATTTT

v_call: TRBV19
j_call: TRBJ1-5
d_call: .
clone_size: .
cdr3_aa: CASYKGGGGQPQHF
cdr3_nt: TGTGCCAGTTATAAGGGGGGAGGGGGTCAGCCCCAGCATTTT

v_call: TRBV19
j_call: TRBJ1-1
d_call: .
clone_size: .
cdr3_aa: CASSIFFGTEAFF
cdr3_nt: TGTGCCAGTAGTATTTTTTTCGGCACTGAAGCTTTCTTT

v_call: TRBV13
j_call: TRBJ1-2
d_call: .
clone_size: .
cdr3_aa: CASSLGWAGPPHTF
cdr3_nt: TGTGCCAGCAGCTTAGGCTGGGCAGGGCCTCCCCACACCTTC

v_call: TRBV14
j_call: TRBJ1-5
d_call: .
clone_size: .
cdr3_aa: CASSRTTGADNQPQHF
cdr3_nt: TGTGCCAGCAGCCGAACGACAGGAGCAGACAATCAGCCCCAGCATTTT